A single sample is the source of the 9 T cell receptor beta chains below, sequenced in a study of blood T cells in healthy people across ages. For the second PCR, which ran for about 6 to 11 cycles, a sample-barcoded 5' primer and a J-beta primer mix were used. TCRdb called the 5' RACE reads again in MiXCR, with one record for every CDR3 protein. In the table there are about 670,000 distinct CDR3 sequences, under 65% of which are singletons. The sample taken for sequencing was blood. The receptor set was obtained from a woman older than 75 in good health.

This clonotype was detected many times. The J gene is TRBJ2-3, the V gene TRBV10-3, with 8 bases lining up with TRBD1. This CDR3 is built from 14 residues. Germline V lookup: CDR1 ENHRY, CDR2 SYGVKD. V was clipped by 4 bases and J by 3 bases; unmatched bases: 3. This CDR3 is CAISAGQVTDTQYF. The DNA of the CDR3 is TGTGCCATCAGTGCGGGACAGGTTACAGATACGCAGTATTTT.

The table lists this clonotype with a few counts. The V gene is TRBV12-5, the J gene TRBJ2-1, with 13 bases lining up with TRBD2. V lost 1 base to trimming and J lost 14 bases; unmatched junction nucleotides: 2. The CDR3 has 13 residues. Germline V gene data show CDR1 as LGHNT and CDR2 as FRNRAP. The CDR3 region has the DNA TGTGCTAGTGGTTTGGGGACTAGCGGGAGTGAGTTCTTC. Its protein product is CASGLGTSGSEFF.

Only a few counts were recorded for this clonotype. V usage is TRBV7-2 and J usage is TRBJ2-7, with 11 bases lining up with TRBD2. In germline, CDR1 is SGHTA, CDR2 FQGNSA. This CDR3 has 17 amino acids. With 1 base clipped from V and 2 bases from J, the junction kept 7 bases outside the gene matches. The CDR3 region is CASSLVGTSGTTYEQYF. CDR3 nucleotide sequence: TGTGCCAGCAGCTTAGTGGGGACTAGCGGCACTACCTACGAGCAGTACTTC.

This clonotype was recorded a few times. V and J are TRBV9 and TRBJ2-1, with 9 nucleotides matching TRBD2. Per the germline V gene, CDR1 is SGDLS and CDR2 is YYNGEE. The CDR3 has 16 residues. Trimming took 3 bases from V and 0 from J; bases not matched to a gene: 4. The CDR3 region is CASSALAGISYNEQFF. CDR3 in DNA: TGTGCCAGCAGCGCCCTAGCGGGAATCTCCTACAATGAGCAGTTCTTC. The full variable domain, its missing parts supplied by reference TRBV9 and TRBJ2-1, is DSGVTQTPKHLITATGQRVTLRCSPRSGDLSVYWYQQSLDQGLQFLIQYYNGEERAKGNILERFSAQQFPDLHSELNLSSLELGDSALYFCASSALAGISYNEQFFGPGTRLTVL.

This clonotype was seen more than once but under ten times. CDR3 DNA: TGCAGCGCCCGAACCGGGACTTCCAATCAGCCCCAGCATTTT. It encodes CSARTGTSNQPQHF. V gene TRBV29-1 combines with J gene TRBJ1-5, with D perhaps matching TRBD1 (5 bases). The CDR3 runs to 14 residues. CDR1 and CDR2 (germline): SQVTM, ANQGSEA. Trimming removed 7 bases from V and 3 bases from J, with 16 bases in between.

Details on this clonotype: A much larger clone sits a single nucleotide away, making a read error possible. The rearrangement uses TRBV6-6 and TRBJ2-1, with unresolved D. The end of the DNA aligns better with TRBJ2-7, so the J call may be wrong. The CDR3 runs 11 residues. Germline assignment: CDR1 MNHNY and CDR2 SVGAGI (reference sequence). This CDR3 reads CASWAYNEQYF. The CDR3 DNA is TGTGCCAGCTGGGCCTACAATGAGCAGTACTTC.

The rearrangement links TRBV7-9 to TRBJ2-1; 7 nucleotides line up with TRBD1. The CDR3 is 13 residues long. Germline loops: CDR1 SEHNR, CDR2 FQNEAQ (reference sequence). With V trimmed by 7 bases and J by 5 bases, 5 bases remained unmatched. The CDR3 nucleotides read TGTGCCAGCAAGGGACAGATTGACAATGAGCAGTTCTTC. It yields the protein CASKGQIDNEQFF.

This clonotype was seen repeatedly, ten times or more. This chain joins TRBV12-3 or TRBV12-4 and TRBJ2-5, with 7 bases lining up with TRBD1. This CDR3 contains 14 residues. Trimming at V came to 6 bases and at J to 2 bases, leaving 6 bases not matched to a gene. CDR3 sequence: CASSRDSNQETQYF. As DNA, the CDR3 is TGTGCCAGCAGCCGGGACAGCAATCAAGAGACCCAGTACTTC.

This clonotype came up a few times. This chain links TRBV20-1 with TRBJ2-3, with D perhaps being TRBD1 or TRBD2 (6 bases each). Germline-derived CDR1 and CDR2 are DFQATT and SNEGSKA (reference sequence). The CDR3 runs 13 residues. This CDR3 reads CRPRDTSTDTQYF. In nucleotides, the CDR3 is TGCAGACCGCGGGACACTAGCACAGATACGCAGTATTTT.